This T cell receptor (beta chain) was sequenced during a study of cytomegalovirus exposure and HLA in healthy donors. Findings and caveats of the study: Most CMV-associated TCR beta chains appeared HLA-restricted in a later analysis.

The CDR3 consists of 15 residues. The V gene lost 2 bases and the J gene lost 2 bases, with 13 bases spanning the gap. CDR1 and CDR2 from the germline V gene are SGHNT and YENEEA. Regarding this clone: Its specificity is not known.

The PCR contained 60 Vbeta and 13 Jbeta primers. Clones were read by immunoSEQ multiplex PCR, and TCRdb kept only the in-frame ones, dropping some. The repertoire shows around 65,000 clones; the top ten hold more than 5%. The V call is TRBV11-3, the J call TRBJ2-7; TRBD1 is a possible D gene (5 bases). This sequence originates from a man aged 30-40 years in good health and CMV-seropositive. The sequenced material came from PBMCs. CDR3 protein: CASSLIGQGTYEQYF. CDR3 DNA sequence: TGTGCCAGCAGCTTAATCGGGCAGGGCACCTACGAGCAGTACTTC.